These 10 T cell receptor beta chains were sequenced from one sample in a study of blood T cells in healthy people across ages. Through a sample-barcoded 5' primer and a J-beta primer mix, a second PCR was run for about 6 to 11 cycles. TCRdb processed the 5' RACE reads anew with MiXCR; each CDR3 protein has one entry. The sample includes about 1.8 million distinct CDR3 sequences, around 50% of them seen just once. The sample taken for sequencing was blood. The receptor set was obtained from a woman in her forties in good health.

The chain carries TRBV6-2 or TRBV6-3 and TRBJ2-2, with D possibly matching TRBD2 (6 bases). V was clipped by 5 bases and J by 4 bases, with 14 bases between them. CDR3 length equals 15 residues. CDR1 and CDR2 from the germline V gene are MNHEY and SVGEGT. The DNA of the CDR3 is TGTGCCAGCAGTGTCCACGGGGGAGGCACCGGGGAGCTGTTTTTT. As protein: CASSVHGGGTGELFF.

This clonotype was recorded a few times. The chain carries TRBV4-2 and TRBJ1-6, with D unresolved. V lost 0 bases and J 7 bases, leaving 10 bases between the germline ends. The germline gives CDR1 LGHNA, CDR2 YNFKEQ. The CDR3 has 15 residues. CDR3 region: CASSQEDGWNSPLHF. DNA of the CDR3: TGTGCCAGCAGCCAAGAGGACGGGTGGAATTCACCCCTCCACTTT.

This chain joins TRBV18 and TRBJ2-2, with D maybe TRBD1 (5 bases). V lost 5 bases and J lost 1, with 11 bases in between. CDR3 length: 15 residues. Germline V CDR1 and CDR2: KGHSH, LQKENI. The CDR3 nucleotides read TGTGCCAGCTCAGGATGGGGCCTGAACACCGGGGAGCTGTTTTTT. As protein: CASSGWGLNTGELFF.

CDR3 amino acids: CASSRTTGGGGYTF. The CDR3 DNA reads TGCGCCAGCAGCCGTACGACAGGGGGCGGTGGCTACACCTTC. The chain couples TRBV4-1 to TRBJ1-2; 10 nucleotides line up with TRBD1. CDR3 length: 14 residues. Germline V lookup: CDR1 MGHRA, CDR2 YSYEKL. With 4 bases clipped from V and 7 bases from J, the junction kept 6 bases outside the gene matches.

The V gene is TRBV7-9, the J gene TRBJ1-2; 7 nucleotides match TRBD1. The germline V gene has CDR1 SEHNR and CDR2 FQNEAQ (reference sequence). V gave up 4 bases and J gave up 2 bases; unmatched junction bases: 10. The CDR3 spans 16 residues. CDR3 in DNA: TGTGCCAGCAGCTCTTTCAGCGGGACAGAGAACTATGGCTACACCTTC. This translates into CASSSFSGTENYGYTF. Supplemented by reference TRBV7-9 and TRBJ1-2, the full variable domain reads DTGVSQNPRHKITKRGQNVTFRCDPISEHNRLYWYRQTLGQGPEFLTYFQNEAQLEKSRLLSDRFSAERPKGSFSTLEIQRTEQGDSAMYLCASSSFSGTENYGYTFGSGTRLTVV.

The chain couples TRBV10-3 to TRBJ1-2; 7 bases match TRBD1. This CDR3 spans 13 amino acids. Germline CDR1 is ENHRY and CDR2 is SYGVKD. J gave up 4 bases and V 10 bases, and 9 bases lay outside the gene matches. Here the CDR3 DNA reads TGTGCCAGCGGTAGTTGGGACAGCTATGGCTACACCTTC. Its translation: CASGSWDSYGYTF.

V usage is TRBV12-3 or TRBV12-4 and J usage is TRBJ2-1; tentatively, D is TRBD2 (6 bases). V dropped 6 bases and J dropped 12 bases, with 15 bases sitting between them. The CDR3 sequence is 12 residues long. CDR3 region: CASSAAGLGQFF. The CDR3 DNA is TGTGCCAGCAGCGCTGCGGGGTTAGGGCAGTTCTTC.

The rearrangement links TRBV7-9 to TRBJ2-5; maybe TRBD1 (6 bases). The DNA end lines up better with TRBJ2-7; the J call may be wrong. Germline loops: CDR1 SEHNR, CDR2 FQNEAQ (reference sequence). CDR3 size: 13 residues. The CDR3 loop is CASSGGLDSEQYF. The CDR3 nucleotides are TGTGCCAGCAGCGGGGGCCTTGATAGCGAGCAGTACTTC.

The rearrangement joins TRBV20-1 to TRBJ1-2; 9 bases are shared with TRBD1. CDR3 size: 14 residues. Trimming took 6 bases from V and 6 from J; bases not matched to a gene: 11. Per germline, CDR1 DFQATT and CDR2 SNEGSKA (reference sequence). CDR3 nucleotides: TGCAGTGCGCCGCTTGCGGGACAGGGCAATGGCTACACCTTC. Residues: CSAPLAGQGNGYTF.

This clonotype was picked up a small number of times. The CDR3 reads CASSLDSEPQETQYF. CDR3 sequence (DNA): TGTGCCAGCAGCTTAGATTCGGAGCCGCAAGAGACCCAGTACTTC. V is TRBV11-2 and J is TRBJ2-5; D gene uncertain. The CDR3 consists of 15 residues. Germline CDR1 SGHAT, CDR2 FQNNGV. The V and J ends lost 0 bases and 2 bases respectively, with 10 bases between them.